This TCR beta chain was identified during a study of T-cell reconstitution after alpha-beta-depleted transplantation in children. This clonotype appeared a few times. Trimming left V 4 bases short and J 2 bases short, with 14 bases between. The CDR3 covers 16 residues. Germline CDR1 and CDR2: MNHEY and SVGEGT. TCRbeta library construction was performed incorporating unique molecular identifiers. TCRdb independently ran MiXCR on the PCR reads; one entry per CDR3 protein. Here the sample spans some 550,000 distinct CDR3 sequences, around 17% being singletons. The chain couples TRBV6-2 or TRBV6-3 to TRBJ2-2, with a weak D call TRBD2 (6 bases). The receptor was derived from a human donor who donated a stem cell graft to a child with acute lymphoblastic leukemia. The input for sequencing was PBMCs from the stem cell graft donor, taken from the stem cell graft. For the CDR3, the DNA is TGTGCCAGCAGTTTACCCGGGACTCGAAACACCGGGGAGCTGTTTTTT. Its protein is CASSLPGTRNTGELFF.